One sample yielded the 21 T cell receptor beta chains listed below, sequenced in a study of blood T cell repertoires in COVID-19. Only in-frame clones appear in the TCRdb table, and some are missing; sequencing was by immunoSEQ multiplex PCR. Of under 250,000 clones in the sample, about 82% are singletons; the top ten hold around 10%. Sequencing was performed on PBMCs or T cells enriched from blood (not recorded which). Source of these receptors: a woman aged 45 to 65 with acute COVID-19.

This clone was observed a few times. The chain is built from TRBV5-1 and TRBJ2-1, with 13 bases fitting TRBD2. The germline gives CDR1 SGHRS, CDR2 YFSETQ. V gave up 4 bases and J gave up 7 bases; unmatched junction bases: 8. The CDR3 runs to 16 residues. The DNA of the CDR3 is TGCGCCAGCAGCAACCCACTAGCGGGGGGGTGGAATGAGCAGTTCTTC. Its translation is CASSNPLAGGWNEQFF.

This clone is a singleton in its sample. The rearrangement joins TRBV19 to TRBJ1-2; perhaps TRBD1 as D (5 bases). CDR1 is LNHDA and CDR2 is SQIVND in the germline V gene (reference sequence). This CDR3 has 14 amino acids. V was shortened by 1 base and J by 5 bases, with 11 bases between the two germline ends. The CDR3 sequence is CASSIGRVVYGYTF. The DNA for the CDR3 is TGTGCCAGTAGTATAGGCAGGGTAGTATATGGCTACACCTTC. The complete variable domain, with remaining parts taken from reference TRBV19 and TRBJ1-2, reads DGGITQSPKYLFRKEGQNVTLSCEQNLNHDAMYWYRQDPGQGLRLIYYSQIVNDFQKGDIAEGYSVSREKKESFPLTVTSAQKNPTAFYLCASSIGRVVYGYTFGSGTRLTVV.

The chain links TRBV7-2 to TRBJ1-1, with 7 bases matching TRBD1. Germline-derived CDR1 and CDR2 are SGHTA and FQGNSA. Unmatched junction bases numbered 11, after V lost 8 bases and J lost 8 bases. This CDR3 has 13 residues. The CDR3 loop reads CASQGGRRAEAFF. The CDR3, as DNA: TGTGCCAGCCAAGGGGGCAGGAGGGCCGAAGCTTTCTTT.

The rearrangement joins TRBV7-2 to TRBJ2-7; the match to TRBD2 covers 7 bases. Trimming removed 1 base from V and 1 base from J; junction bases left unmatched: 1. The CDR3 is 14 residues long. The germline V gene encodes CDR1 SGHTA and CDR2 FQGNSA. CDR3 region: CASSLGAGSYEQYF. CDR3 sequence (DNA): TGTGCCAGCAGCTTAGGAGCGGGGTCCTACGAGCAGTACTTC. Complete variable domain (other parts from reference TRBV7-2 and TRBJ2-7): GAGVSQSPSNKVTEKGKDVELRCDPISGHTALYWYRQSLGQGLEFLIYFQGNSAPDKSGLPSDRFSAERTGGSVSTLTIQRTQQEDSAVYLCASSLGAGSYEQYFGPGTRLTVT.

This rearrangement joins TRBV12-3 or TRBV12-4 to TRBJ1-2; D unresolved. The CDR3 loop spans 12 amino acids. The V end lost 3 bases, the J end lost 8 bases, and 10 bases lay between the germline ends. The CDR3 sequence is CASSFGERGYTF. CDR3 nucleotide sequence: TGTGCCAGCAGTTTCGGGGAACGGGGCTACACCTTC.

V usage is TRBV5-4 and J usage is TRBJ1-2, with 9 bases fitting TRBD1. Germline V CDR1 and CDR2: SGHNT, YYREEE (reference sequence). This CDR3 has 16 amino acids. With V trimmed by 0 bases and J by 6 bases, 9 bases remained unmatched. DNA for the CDR3: TGTGCCAGCAGCTTGGCAGCCCCGGGACAGGGCCATGGCTACACCTTC. This gives the protein CASSLAAPGQGHGYTF.

V usage is TRBV5-4 and J usage is TRBJ1-1, with 9 nucleotides matching TRBD1. V shed 4 bases, J shed 4 bases, and the junction held 5 bases outside the gene matches. There are 14 residues in the CDR3. CDR1 is SGHNT and CDR2 is YYREEE in the germline V gene (reference sequence). Here the CDR3 reads CASSPGTGTTEAFF. The CDR3, as DNA: TGTGCCAGCAGCCCCGGGACAGGGACCACTGAAGCTTTCTTT.

J is TRBJ1-2 and V is TRBV7-2; TRBD1 matches 9 bases. V shed 2 bases and J 4 bases; nucleotides not matched to a gene: 5. The CDR3 sequence is 15 residues long. Germline CDR1 is SGHTA and CDR2 is FQGNSA. In DNA form, the CDR3 reads TGTGCCAGCAGCTTAACGGGACAGGGTAGCTATGGCTACACCTTC. The encoded protein is CASSLTGQGSYGYTF.

The rearrangement links TRBV2 to TRBJ1-5; tentative D call: TRBD1 (5 bases). There are 14 residues in the CDR3. The ends were cut back, 3 bases at V and 2 bases at J, with 8 bases in the middle. The V gene's germline CDR1 is SNHLY and CDR2 FYNNEI. For the CDR3, the DNA is TGTGCCAGCAGTGAGCAGACAGGCAATCAGCCCCAGCATTTT. Translated, it gives CASSEQTGNQPQHF.

The chain recombines TRBV6-5 with TRBJ2-7; 12 bases fit TRBD2. The V and J ends lost 6 bases and 0 bases, in that order; junction bases with no gene match: 3. Germline V gives CDR1 MNHEY, CDR2 SVGAGI. CDR3 length: 15 amino acids. The CDR3 coding sequence is TGTGCCAGCAGAGAGACTAGCGGGGGCTCCTACGAGCAGTACTTC. Its protein product is CASRETSGGSYEQYF.

This clone was observed a single time. The V gene is TRBV10-1, the J gene TRBJ1-1, with a possible D match to TRBD1 (6 bases). The germline CDR1 and CDR2 sequences are WNHNN and SYGVQD (reference sequence). The CDR3 is 14 amino acids. The V and J ends lost 4 bases and 1 base respectively, with 10 bases between them. The CDR3 loop is CASSAVTGNTEAFF. CDR3 DNA sequence: TGCGCCAGCAGTGCCGTGACAGGGAACACTGAAGCTTTCTTT.

V and J are TRBV9 and TRBJ2-1; 10 nucleotides line up with TRBD1. CDR1 and CDR2 (germline): SGDLS, YYNGEE. This CDR3 has 15 amino acids. Trimming at V came to 0 bases and at J to 6 bases, leaving 3 bases not matched to a gene. In DNA, the CDR3 is TGTGCCAGCAGCGTAGGAGGACAGGGGGGCAATGAGCAGTTCTTC. Protein: CASSVGGQGGNEQFF. Supplemented by reference TRBV9 and TRBJ2-1, the full variable domain reads DSGVTQTPKHLITATGQRVTLRCSPRSGDLSVYWYQQSLDQGLQFLIQYYNGEERAKGNILERFSAQQFPDLHSELNLSSLELGDSALYFCASSVGGQGGNEQFFGPGTRLTVL.

The chain has TRBV7-2 and TRBJ2-6; D ambiguous. From germline, CDR1 is SGHTA and CDR2 FQGNSA. V was trimmed by 1 base and J by 1 base, leaving 8 bases between them. The CDR3 runs to 16 residues. This chain's CDR3 is CASSLGIRSGANVLTF. CDR3 coding DNA: TGTGCCAGCAGCTTAGGGATCAGGTCTGGGGCCAACGTCCTGACTTTC.

The chain joins TRBV7-6 to TRBJ2-2; a weak D match, TRBD1 (6 bases). The CDR3 spans 15 residues. V was pared by 4 bases and J by 1 base, with 10 bases between. Germline assignment: CDR1 SGHVS and CDR2 FNYEAQ. The CDR3 bases are TGTGCCAGCAGCTCTACAGGGCAGAACACCGGGGAGCTGTTTTTT. Translation: CASSSTGQNTGELFF. Full variable domain (rest looked up from reference TRBV7-6 and TRBJ2-2): GAGVSQSPRYKVTKRGQDVALRCDPISGHVSLYWYRQALGQGPEFLTYFNYEAQQDKSGLPNDRFSAERPEGSISTLTIQRTEQRDSAMYRCASSSTGQNTGELFFGEGSRLTVL.

V gene TRBV19 combines with J gene TRBJ1-1; maybe TRBD1 (5 bases). The germline V gene encodes CDR1 LNHDA and CDR2 SQIVND (reference sequence). The V end was cut by 7 bases, the J end by 3 bases, with 15 bases between. The CDR3 is 14 residues long. CDR3 coding DNA: TGTGCCAGTACCATCAGGGATGGCGACACTGAAGCTTTCTTT. Translation gives CASTIRDGDTEAFF.

The rearrangement links TRBV4-3 to TRBJ1-4; D may be TRBD1 (6 bases). The V end was cut by 0 bases, the J end by 3 bases, with 20 bases between. The CDR3 contains 19 residues. From germline, CDR1 is LGHNA and CDR2 YSLEER. The chain's CDR3 is CASSQDFKQGPAANEKLFF. The CDR3 DNA reads TGCGCCAGCAGCCAAGATTTCAAACAGGGTCCCGCGGCTAATGAAAAACTGTTTTTT.

This chain connects TRBV6-2 or TRBV6-3 to TRBJ2-7, with 7 positions matching TRBD1. Per germline, CDR1 MNHEY and CDR2 SVGEGT. V shed 5 bases, J shed 4 bases, and the junction held 17 bases outside the gene matches. The CDR3 is 17 amino acids. CDR3 nucleotide sequence: TGTGCCAGCAGTCGGAACCGACAGGGAGCTCTGATATACGAGCAGTACTTC. It codes for CASSRNRQGALIYEQYF.

The chain recombines TRBV9 with TRBJ2-2; 7 nucleotides match TRBD1. The V segment lost 0 bases and the J segment 3 bases; nucleotides outside the gene matches: 5. The CDR3 contains 16 residues. Looked up from germline, CDR1 is SGDLS and CDR2 is YYNGEE. CDR3 loop: CASSVAAGGDTGELFF. The CDR3 DNA follows: TGTGCCAGCAGCGTAGCGGCAGGGGGAGACACCGGGGAGCTGTTTTTT.

The chain has TRBV6-5 and TRBJ2-1; 10 bases are a match to TRBD1. V was clipped by 4 bases and J by 7 bases; unmatched bases: 10. Per germline, CDR1 MNHEY and CDR2 SVGAGI. The CDR3 loop spans 16 amino acids. Here the CDR3 reads CASSSLGQGETNEQFF. CDR3 in DNA: TGTGCCAGCAGTTCCCTCGGACAGGGGGAGACTAATGAGCAGTTCTTC.

This chain uses TRBV2 with TRBJ1-1; D remains ambiguous. The CDR3 has 13 residues. Trimming removed 7 bases from V and 5 bases from J, with 14 bases in between. Germline V gives CDR1 SNHLY, CDR2 FYNNEI. DNA of the CDR3: TGTGCCAGCAATCGGGATACCCAGACTGAAGCTTTCTTT. This sequence encodes CASNRDTQTEAFF.

The V gene is TRBV3-1 (or the pseudogene TRBV3-2), the J gene TRBJ1-2; no clear D gene. V was cut by 8 bases and J by 2 bases, with 15 bases left in between. The CDR3 sequence is 14 residues long. Germline assignment: CDR1 LGHDT and CDR2 YNNKEL (reference sequence). CDR3 protein: CASWNSGSNYGYTF. The CDR3 bases are TGTGCCAGCTGGAATAGCGGATCGAACTATGGCTACACCTTC.